The present T cell receptor beta chain was sequenced within a study of CD8 T cells in Susac syndrome. Germline CDR1 reads LGHDT; CDR2 reads YNNKEL (reference sequence). Trimming shortened V by 0 bases and J by 4 bases, and 14 bases separated the two germline ends. This CDR3 has 16 amino acids. General study points: That the number of individuals in its TCR sequencing and HLA analysis was relatively small was acknowledged by the study.

To note about this clonotype: Its antigen is still unknown.

The sequenced target, TCR beta, came from blood CD8+ and CD4+ T cells. TEMRA cells were FACS-enriched and CD8+ and CD4+ T cells negatively isolated. Reverse transcription of about 0.5 to 1 ug RNA was carried out with random hexamers. Amplification of TCR beta CDR3 across 54 Vbeta and 13 Jbeta was performed with immunoSEQ multiplex PCR. TCRdb called the immunoSEQ multiplex PCR reads again in MiXCR, with one record for every CDR3 protein. This table has roughly 150,000 distinct CDR3 sequences, over 85% appearing once. The rearrangement uses TRBV3-1 and TRBJ2-3; TRBD1 might be the D (5 bases). The receptor's source is a human donor with multiple sclerosis. Sequenced sample: CD8+ T cells from PBMCs. CDR3 nucleotides: TGTGCCAGCAGCCAAGAGGGCGCAGGGTGGGCAGATACGCAGTATTTT. It encodes CASSQEGAGWADTQYF.